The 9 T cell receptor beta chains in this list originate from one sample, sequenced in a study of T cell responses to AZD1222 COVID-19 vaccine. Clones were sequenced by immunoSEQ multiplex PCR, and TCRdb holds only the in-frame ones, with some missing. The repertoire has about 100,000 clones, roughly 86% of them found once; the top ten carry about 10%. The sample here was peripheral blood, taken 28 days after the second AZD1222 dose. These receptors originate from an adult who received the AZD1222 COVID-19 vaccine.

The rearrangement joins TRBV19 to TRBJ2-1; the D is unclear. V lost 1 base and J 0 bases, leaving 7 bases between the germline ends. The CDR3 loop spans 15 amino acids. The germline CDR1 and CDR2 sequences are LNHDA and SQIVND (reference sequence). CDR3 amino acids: CASSIVRRSYNEQFF. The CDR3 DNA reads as TGTGCCAGTAGTATAGTTCGGCGCTCCTACAATGAGCAGTTCTTC.

The CDR3 DNA reads as TGTGCCAGCAGTCGTAGAGGGGGACAGGGGGCTACCGGGGAGCTGTTTTTT. This translates into CASSRRGGQGATGELFF. This chain uses TRBV5-4 with TRBJ2-2; 12 bases match TRBD1. CDR3 length equals 17 residues. The germline gives CDR1 SGHNT, CDR2 YYREEE (reference sequence). Trimming cost V 5 bases and J 5 bases; bases outside gene matches: 10. Full variable domain (outside the CDR3, taken from reference TRBV5-4 and TRBJ2-2): ETGVTQSPTHLIKTRGQQVTLRCSSQSGHNTVSWYQQALGQGPQFIFQYYREEENGRGNFPPRFSGLQFPNYSSELNVNALELDDSALYLCASSRRGGQGATGELFFGEGSRLTVL.

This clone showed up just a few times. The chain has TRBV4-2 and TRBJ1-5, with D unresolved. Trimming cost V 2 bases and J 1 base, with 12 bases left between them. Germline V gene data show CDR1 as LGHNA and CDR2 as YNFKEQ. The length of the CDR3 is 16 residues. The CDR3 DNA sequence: TGTGCCAGCAGCCAAAGGGAAAAGCAGAGCAATCAGCCCCAGCATTTT. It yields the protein CASSQREKQSNQPQHF.

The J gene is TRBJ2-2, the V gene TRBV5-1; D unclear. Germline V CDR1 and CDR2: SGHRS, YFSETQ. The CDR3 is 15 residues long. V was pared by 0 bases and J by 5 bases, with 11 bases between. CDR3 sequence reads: CASSLDGIGTGELFF. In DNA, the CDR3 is TGCGCCAGCAGCTTGGATGGGATTGGTACCGGGGAGCTGTTTTTT.

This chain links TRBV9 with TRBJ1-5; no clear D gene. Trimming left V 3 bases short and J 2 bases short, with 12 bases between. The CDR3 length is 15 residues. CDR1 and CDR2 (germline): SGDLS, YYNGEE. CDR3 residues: CASSGTGVRNQPQHF. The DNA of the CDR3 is TGTGCCAGCAGCGGTACCGGGGTCCGCAATCAGCCCCAGCATTTT.

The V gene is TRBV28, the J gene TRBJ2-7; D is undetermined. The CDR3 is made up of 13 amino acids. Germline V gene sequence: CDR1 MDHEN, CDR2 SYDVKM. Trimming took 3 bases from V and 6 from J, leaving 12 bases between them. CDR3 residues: CASSFRVVSEQYF. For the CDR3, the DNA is TGTGCCAGCAGTTTCCGTGTGGTATCCGAGCAGTACTTC.

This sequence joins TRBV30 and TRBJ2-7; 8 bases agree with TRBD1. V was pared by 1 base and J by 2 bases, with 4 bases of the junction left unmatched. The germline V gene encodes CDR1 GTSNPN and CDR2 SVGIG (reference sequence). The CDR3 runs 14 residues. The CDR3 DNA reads TGTGCCTGGAGTGGAGACAGGGGCCCCTACGAGCAGTACTTC. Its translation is CAWSGDRGPYEQYF.

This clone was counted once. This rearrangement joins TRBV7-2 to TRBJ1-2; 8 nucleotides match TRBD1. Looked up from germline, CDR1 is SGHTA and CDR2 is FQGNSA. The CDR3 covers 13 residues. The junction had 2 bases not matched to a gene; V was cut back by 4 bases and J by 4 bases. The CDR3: CASSSGGSYGYTF. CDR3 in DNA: TGTGCCAGCAGCTCAGGGGGCAGCTATGGCTACACCTTC.

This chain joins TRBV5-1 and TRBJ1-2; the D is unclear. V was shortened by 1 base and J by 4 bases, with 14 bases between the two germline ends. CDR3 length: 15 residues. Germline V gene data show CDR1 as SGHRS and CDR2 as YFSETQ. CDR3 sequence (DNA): TGCGCCAGCAGCTTGAACGATGAGGGCGCCTATGGCTACACCTTC. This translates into CASSLNDEGAYGYTF.